The 14 T cell receptor beta chains listed next were all sequenced from one sample in a study of graft-versus-host responses after intestinal transplantation. Their antigens are not known. TCRdb's copy holds only in-frame clones and misses some; the assay was immunoSEQ multiplex PCR. The repertoire consists of some 130,000 clones, with approximately 92% occurring once and the leading ten covering around 0.12%. Sample: unstimulated CD4+ T cells sorted from spleen or lymph node cells, taken before intestinal transplant. The receptors shown here come from a human donor who received an intestinal transplant.

The rearrangement links TRBV9 to TRBJ2-1, with D perhaps TRBD1 or TRBD2 (5 bases each). V was clipped by 4 bases and J by 4 bases, with 18 bases between them. Germline V lookup: CDR1 SGDLS, CDR2 YYNGEE. The CDR3 runs to 16 residues. CDR3 coding DNA: TGTGCCAGCAGCCCAGAGAGGGACCTGTCTTACAATGAGCAGTTCTTC. Translation gives CASSPERDLSYNEQFF.

The chain recombines TRBV30 with TRBJ2-7, with 7 bases identical to TRBD2. Germline CDR1 reads GTSNPN; CDR2 reads SVGIG (reference sequence). The CDR3 spans 13 residues. V was pared by 4 bases and J by 7 bases, with 10 bases of the junction left unmatched. The CDR3 spells CAWTKFSAGEQYF. CDR3 DNA: TGTGCCTGGACAAAGTTTTCAGCGGGAGAGCAGTACTTC.

The chain employs TRBV6-1 and TRBJ1-2, with D perhaps matching TRBD1 (6 bases). V dropped 6 bases and J dropped 8 bases, with 16 bases sitting between them. The CDR3 extends over 13 amino acids. The germline gives CDR1 MNHNS, CDR2 SASEGT. Here the CDR3 reads CASSPTGYDGYTF. The CDR3 DNA reads as TGTGCCAGCAGCCCCACAGGGTACGACGGCTACACCTTC.

The CDR3 bases are TGTGCCAGCAGTGAAAAAACCCGCCGGGGCTACACCTTC. Its translation: CASSEKTRRGYTF. The chain has TRBV25-1 and TRBJ1-2; the D is unclear. Per germline, CDR1 MGHDK and CDR2 SYGVNS. Between the trimmed V and J ends, which lost 2 bases and 8 bases, there was a span of 12 bases. This CDR3 has 13 residues.

This chain links TRBV5-1 with TRBJ1-4; 8 nucleotides align to TRBD1. The germline CDR1 and CDR2 sequences are SGHRS and YFSETQ. V shed 2 bases and J 13 bases; nucleotides not matched to a gene: 13. CDR3 length: 15 amino acids. This chain's CDR3 is CASSFGGQVNNRLFF. In DNA, the CDR3 is TGCGCCAGCAGCTTTGGGGGACAGGTTAATAATCGACTGTTTTTT.

V gene TRBV7-8 combines with J gene TRBJ2-6, with no clear D. Germline V gene data show CDR1 as SGHVS and CDR2 as FQNEAQ. With 6 bases removed from V and 1 base from J, the gap between germline ends came to 4 bases. The CDR3 covers 13 residues. CDR3 sequence: CASSYSGANVLTF. Written as DNA, the CDR3 is TGTGCCAGCAGTTATTCTGGGGCCAACGTCCTGACTTTC.

This clone appeared once. The gene calls are TRBV5-1 and TRBJ2-2; D gene ambiguous. This CDR3 has 14 amino acids. Germline CDR1 and CDR2: SGHRS and YFSETQ. Deletions cut 2 bases from V and 0 bases from J, with 5 bases between. CDR3 DNA sequence: TGCGCCAGCAGCTTAGACCCGAACACCGGGGAGCTGTTTTTT. Its translation: CASSLDPNTGELFF.

This chain joins TRBV28 and TRBJ1-4; unclear D gene. This CDR3 has 15 residues. The germline CDR1 and CDR2 sequences are MDHEN and SYDVKM. V was cut by 5 bases and J by 4 bases, with 14 bases left in between. DNA of the CDR3: TGTGCCAGCAGTCCCTCCGGCAGTAATAATGAAAAACTGTTTTTT. Its protein product is CASSPSGSNNEKLFF. The full variable domain, with the rest looked up from reference TRBV28 and TRBJ1-4, is DVKVTQSSRYLVKRTGEKVFLECVQDMDHENMFWYRQDPGLGLRLIYFSYDVKMKEKGDIPEGYSVSREKKERFSLILESASTNQTSMYLCASSPSGSNNEKLFFGSGTQLSVL.

CDR3 in amino acids: CASSLSGGETQYF. The DNA of the CDR3 is TGCGCCAGCAGCTTGTCCGGCGGGGAGACCCAGTACTTC. The chain links TRBV5-1 to TRBJ2-5, with D possibly matching TRBD2 (5 bases). From germline, CDR1 is SGHRS and CDR2 YFSETQ. CDR3 length: 13 amino acids. V lost 1 base and J lost 5, with 9 bases in between.

The sample holds one count of this clone. The chain recombines TRBV7-8 with TRBJ2-7; D is perhaps TRBD1 or TRBD2 (5 bases each). Germline loops: CDR1 SGHVS, CDR2 FQNEAQ. The V end lost 3 bases, the J end lost 3 bases, and 15 bases lay between the germline ends. The CDR3 is 15 residues long. The CDR3 loop reads CASSLRRAGNYEQYF. The CDR3 bases are TGTGCCAGCAGCTTGCGCAGGGCGGGCAACTACGAGCAGTACTTC.

This rearrangement joins TRBV6-1 to TRBJ2-7, with 7 bases that match TRBD1. Trimming removed 7 bases from V and 13 bases from J; junction bases left unmatched: 16. Looked up from germline, CDR1 is MNHNS and CDR2 is SASEGT. The CDR3 has 13 amino acids. The CDR3 region has the DNA TGTGCCAGCACCGAAGTAGGGACAGCTTTAAGTTACTTC. It specifies CASTEVGTALSYF.

The chain has TRBV5-6 and TRBJ1-3; the D gene is possibly TRBD1 (5 bases). This CDR3 is built from 17 residues. V was cut by 2 bases and J by 0 bases, with 15 bases left in between. Germline V gene data show CDR1 as SGHDT and CDR2 as YYEEEE. As DNA, the CDR3 is TGTGCCAGCAGCTTAAGACAGTCCTTTTTCTCTGGAAACACCATATATTTT. This gives the protein CASSLRQSFFSGNTIYF.

The rearrangement joins TRBV6-1 to TRBJ1-2; D is uncertain. V was shortened by 3 bases and J by 4 bases, with 9 bases between the two germline ends. CDR3 length equals 13 residues. The V gene's germline CDR1 is MNHNS and CDR2 SASEGT. The CDR3 sequence: CASSDGLVYGYTF. CDR3 DNA: TGTGCCAGCAGTGACGGCCTCGTCTATGGCTACACCTTC.

CDR3 bases: TGTGCCAGCAGTGAACTAAGAGATCAGCCCCAGCATTTT. This codes for CASSELRDQPQHF. The gene calls are TRBV2 and TRBJ1-5; D is undetermined. V shed 2 bases and J shed 5 bases, with 7 bases lying between them. The CDR3 consists of 13 residues. Germline CDR1 reads SNHLY; CDR2 reads FYNNEI. Using reference TRBV2 and TRBJ1-5 for the parts outside the CDR3, the full variable domain is EPEVTQTPSHQVTQMGQEVILRCVPISNHLYFYWYRQILGQKVEFLVSFYNNEISEKSEIFDDQFSVERPDGSNFTLKIRSTKLEDSAMYFCASSELRDQPQHFGDGTRLSIL.